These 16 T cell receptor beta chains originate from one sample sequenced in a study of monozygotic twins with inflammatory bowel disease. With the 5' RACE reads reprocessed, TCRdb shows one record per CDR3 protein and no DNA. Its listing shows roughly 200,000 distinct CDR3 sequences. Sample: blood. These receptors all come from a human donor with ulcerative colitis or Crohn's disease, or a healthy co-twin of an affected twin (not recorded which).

CDR3 residues: CSARDQLAVDTQYF. The genes are TRBV20-1 and TRBJ2-3. The CDR3 has 14 residues. Germline CDR1 is DFQATT and CDR2 is SNEGSKA (reference sequence).

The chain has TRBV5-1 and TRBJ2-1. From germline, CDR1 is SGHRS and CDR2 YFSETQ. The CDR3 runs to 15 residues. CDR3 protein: CASSLDGGTYNEQFF.

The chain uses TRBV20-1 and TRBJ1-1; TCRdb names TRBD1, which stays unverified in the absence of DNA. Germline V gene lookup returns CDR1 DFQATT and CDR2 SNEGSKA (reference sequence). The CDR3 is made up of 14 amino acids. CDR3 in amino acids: CYATLQGANTEAFF.

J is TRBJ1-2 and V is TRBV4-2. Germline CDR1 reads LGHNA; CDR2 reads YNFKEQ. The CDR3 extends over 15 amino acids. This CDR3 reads CASSQEEESFYGYTF.

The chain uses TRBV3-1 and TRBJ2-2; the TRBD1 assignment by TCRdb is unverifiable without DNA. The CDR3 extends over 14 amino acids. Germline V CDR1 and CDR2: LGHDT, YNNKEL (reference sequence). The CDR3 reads CASSTHGGSGELFF.

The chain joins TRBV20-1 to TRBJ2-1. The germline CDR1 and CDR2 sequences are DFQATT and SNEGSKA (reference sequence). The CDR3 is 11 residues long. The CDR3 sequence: CSARFYNEQFF.

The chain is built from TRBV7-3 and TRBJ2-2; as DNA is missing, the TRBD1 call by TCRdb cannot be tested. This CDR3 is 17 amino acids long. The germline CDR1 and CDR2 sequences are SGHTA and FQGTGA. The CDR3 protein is CASSFNRDRANTGELFF.

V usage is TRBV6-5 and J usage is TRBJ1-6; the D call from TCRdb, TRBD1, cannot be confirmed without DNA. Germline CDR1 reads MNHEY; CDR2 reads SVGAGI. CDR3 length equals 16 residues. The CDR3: CASSYSGGWVNSPLHF.

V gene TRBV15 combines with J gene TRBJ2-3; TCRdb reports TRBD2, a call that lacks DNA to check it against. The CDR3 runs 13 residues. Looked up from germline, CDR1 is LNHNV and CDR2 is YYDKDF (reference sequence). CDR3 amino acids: CATSRGLLATQYF. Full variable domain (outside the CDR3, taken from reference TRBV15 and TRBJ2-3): DAMVIQNPRYQVTQFGKPVTLSCSQTLNHNVMYWYQQKSSQAPKLLFHYYDKDFNNEADTPDNFQSRRPNTSFCFLDIRSPGLGDTAMYLCATSRGLLATQYFGPGTRLTVL.

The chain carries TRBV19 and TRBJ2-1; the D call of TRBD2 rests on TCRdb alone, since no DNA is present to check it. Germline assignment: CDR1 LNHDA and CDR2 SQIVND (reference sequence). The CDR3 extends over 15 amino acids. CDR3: CASSIYERGAGEQFF.

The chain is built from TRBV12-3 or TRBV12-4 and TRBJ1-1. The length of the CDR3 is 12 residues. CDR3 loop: CASSLALSEAFF.

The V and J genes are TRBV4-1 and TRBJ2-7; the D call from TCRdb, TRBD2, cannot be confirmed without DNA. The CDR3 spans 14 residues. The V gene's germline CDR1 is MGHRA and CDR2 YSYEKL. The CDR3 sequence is CASSSLAGGYEQYF.

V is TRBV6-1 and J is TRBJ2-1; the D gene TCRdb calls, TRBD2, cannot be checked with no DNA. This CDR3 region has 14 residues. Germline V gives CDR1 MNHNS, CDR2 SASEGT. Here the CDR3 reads CASTSAGRAGEQFF.

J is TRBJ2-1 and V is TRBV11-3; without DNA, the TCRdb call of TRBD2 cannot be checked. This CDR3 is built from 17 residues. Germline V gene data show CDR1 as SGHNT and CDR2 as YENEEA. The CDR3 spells CASSFTPTSGAANEQFF.

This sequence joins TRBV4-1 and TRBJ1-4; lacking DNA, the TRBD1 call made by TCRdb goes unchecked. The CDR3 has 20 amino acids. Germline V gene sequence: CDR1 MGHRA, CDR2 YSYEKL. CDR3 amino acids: CASSQKPPGPSSGTNEKLFF.

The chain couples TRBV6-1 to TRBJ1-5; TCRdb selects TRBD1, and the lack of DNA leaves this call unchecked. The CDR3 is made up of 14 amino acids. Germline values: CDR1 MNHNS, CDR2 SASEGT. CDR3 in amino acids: CASSGTGGNQPQHF.